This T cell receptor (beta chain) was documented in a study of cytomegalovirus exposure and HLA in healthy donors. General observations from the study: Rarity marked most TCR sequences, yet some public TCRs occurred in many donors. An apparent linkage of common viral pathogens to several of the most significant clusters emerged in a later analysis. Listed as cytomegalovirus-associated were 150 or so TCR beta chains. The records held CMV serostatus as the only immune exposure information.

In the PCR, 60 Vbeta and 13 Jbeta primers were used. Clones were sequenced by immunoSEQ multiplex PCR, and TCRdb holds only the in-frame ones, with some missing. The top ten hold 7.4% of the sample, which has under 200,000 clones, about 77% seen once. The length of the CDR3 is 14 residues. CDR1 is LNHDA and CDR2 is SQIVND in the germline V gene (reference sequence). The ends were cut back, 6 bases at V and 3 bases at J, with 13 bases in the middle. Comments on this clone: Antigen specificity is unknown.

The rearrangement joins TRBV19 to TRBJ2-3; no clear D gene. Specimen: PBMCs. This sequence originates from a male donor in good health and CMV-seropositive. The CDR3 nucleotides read TGTGCCAGTAGCCGGTTGAGAGGAACAGATACGCAGTATTTT. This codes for CASSRLRGTDTQYF.